One sample yielded the 10 T cell receptor beta chains listed below, sequenced in a study of CD8 T cells in ankylosing spondylitis (dated by TCRdb to about 2017). Study-wide conclusions, independent of this receptor: Blood from ankylosing spondylitis patients appeared to be characterized by a TCR beta motif composed of roughly eight highly homologous amino acid variants.

For these TCRs, the target antigens are not known. Receptor amplification or capture employed 5' RACE. For sequencing, an Illumina HiSeq 2500 was employed. The raw public reads went through TCRdb reprocessing: fastp at Q25, MiXCR clone calling, in-frame beta chains kept. Rows merge per CDR3 protein into single entries with the most common DNA and genes. The sample table shows about 840,000 distinct CDR3 sequences, and about 12% are seen once. The ten largest account for more than 0.5% of the sample. Sequences were obtained from blood, either unsorted or a sorted T cell fraction (not recorded which). The receptor source for this set is a male donor with ankylosing spondylitis.

This chain connects TRBV10-1 to TRBJ1-1; D is undetermined. V lost 7 bases and J lost 4, with 10 bases in between. This CDR3 has 12 residues. Germline assignment: CDR1 WNHNN and CDR2 SYGVQD (reference sequence). The CDR3 loop is CASISDVTEAFF. DNA of the CDR3: TGCGCCAGCATATCTGATGTCACTGAAGCTTTCTTT.

The chain recombines TRBV6-1 with TRBJ1-2; D might be TRBD1 (6 bases). In germline, CDR1 is MNHNS, CDR2 SASEGT. This CDR3 has 13 residues. Between the trimmed V and J ends, which lost 4 bases and 3 bases, there was a span of 9 bases. CDR3 nucleotides: TGTGCCAGCAGTGTTAGGACAGACTATGGCTACACCTTC. This translates into CASSVRTDYGYTF.

This clonotype was seen repeatedly, ten times or more. This sequence joins TRBV20-1 and TRBJ2-5; 7 nucleotides line up with TRBD2. Germline-derived CDR1 and CDR2 are DFQATT and SNEGSKA (reference sequence). The CDR3 is 14 amino acids. V dropped 3 bases and J dropped 4; count of bases not matched to a gene: 8. The CDR3: CSASGQRDIETQYF. The CDR3 bases are TGCAGTGCTAGTGGCCAGCGGGATATAGAGACCCAGTACTTC.

V is TRBV20-1 and J is TRBJ2-3, with 14 bases lining up with TRBD2. V was clipped by 5 bases and J by 2 bases; unmatched bases: 15. CDR3 length: 19 residues. CDR1 and CDR2 from the germline V gene are DFQATT and SNEGSKA (reference sequence). CDR3 bases: TGCAGTGCTTCTGGACTAGCGGGAGGACGCTTAACGTTCACAGATACGCAGTATTTT. As protein: CSASGLAGGRLTFTDTQYF.

The DNA for the CDR3 is TGTGCCAGCATGGTGGTACAGCCCCCCTACGAGCAGTACTTC. This gives the protein CASMVVQPPYEQYF. V usage is TRBV7-2 and J usage is TRBJ2-7; D not certain. CDR1 and CDR2 (germline): SGHTA, FQGNSA. V gave up 7 bases and J gave up 2 bases, with 15 bases separating them. The CDR3 extends over 14 amino acids.

This clonotype was found a few times. This chain joins TRBV6-2 or TRBV6-3 and TRBJ2-7; unclear D gene. The ends were cut back, 2 bases at V and 3 bases at J, with 8 bases in the middle. From germline, CDR1 is MNHEY and CDR2 SVGEGT. This CDR3 has 13 residues. Here the CDR3 DNA reads TGTGCCAGCAGTTACCCCAACGTCTACGAGCAGTACTTC. Its protein is CASSYPNVYEQYF.

This clonotype has just a few counts. The rearrangement links TRBV12-3 or TRBV12-4 to TRBJ2-7, with 11 nucleotides matching TRBD1. CDR3 length: 15 residues. Unmatched junction bases numbered 5, after V lost 6 bases and J lost 1 base. Written as DNA, the CDR3 is TGTGCCAGCAGCCGGGACAGGGGGAGATCCTACGAGCAGTACTTC. Its translation is CASSRDRGRSYEQYF.

The gene calls are TRBV5-1 and TRBJ2-3; D is tentatively TRBD1 or TRBD2 (5 bases each). The CDR3 has 13 residues. V was cut by 7 bases and J by 3 bases, with 12 bases left in between. Germline V gene sequence: CDR1 SGHRS, CDR2 YFSETQ. The CDR3 bases are TGCGCCAGCGGGGACCAGGGAACAGATACGCAGTATTTT. It specifies CASGDQGTDTQYF.

This clonotype showed up many times. The gene calls are TRBV20-1 and TRBJ2-5; no reliable D call. CDR3 length equals 12 residues. Germline V lookup: CDR1 DFQATT, CDR2 SNEGSKA (reference sequence). Trimming shortened V by 2 bases and J by 1 base, and 5 bases separated the two germline ends. The CDR3 loop is CSARRLQETQYF. The CDR3 region has the DNA TGCAGTGCTAGACGCCTCCAAGAGACCCAGTACTTC.

This chain's CDR3 is CSARGGGGTSGSGEQFF. The CDR3 DNA reads TGCAGTGCTAGAGGGGGTGGGGGGACTAGCGGGAGTGGTGAGCAGTTCTTC. The rearrangement joins TRBV20-1 to TRBJ2-1; TRBD2 agrees at 14 bases. After removal of 1 base from V and 9 bases from J, the junction contained 11 bases not matched to a gene. Germline V lookup: CDR1 DFQATT, CDR2 SNEGSKA (reference sequence). The CDR3 runs 17 residues.